The source of this T cell receptor (beta chain) is a study of cytomegalovirus exposure and HLA in healthy donors. The PCR was carried out with 60 Vbeta primers and 13 Jbeta primers. Per the original methods: Roughly 76 million unique TCR beta chains, some 9.9 million of them shared, were counted by a later analysis. Some clones are missing from TCRdb's copy, which holds only in-frame ones; the method was immunoSEQ multiplex PCR. V and J calls and clone size are copied from that table; D and trimming were computed from the DNA. This sample has 100,000 or so clones, with roughly 85% found just once. Details on this clone: The antigen remains undetermined.

Unmatched junction bases numbered 6, after V lost 1 base and J lost 4 bases. The CDR3 is made up of 16 amino acids. Germline V lookup: CDR1 LGHNA, CDR2 YSLEER. Study conclusions and caveats: The authors enumerated 150 to 200 TCR beta chains as linked to cytomegalovirus. An analysis that was carried out later associated 15,000 to 20,000 TCR beta sequences with HLA alleles at 0.05 false discovery rate. A link between a missense DCLRE1C variant and TCR beta V- and J-gene trimming emerged from a later analysis.

The material sequenced was PBMCs. This receptor was obtained from a young man in good health and CMV-seronegative. The gene calls are TRBV4-3 and TRBJ2-2; the match to TRBD1 covers 7 bases. CDR3: CASSQGDSVLTGELFF. The DNA of the CDR3 is TGCGCCAGCAGCCAAGGGGACAGCGTACTCACCGGGGAGCTGTTTTTT.